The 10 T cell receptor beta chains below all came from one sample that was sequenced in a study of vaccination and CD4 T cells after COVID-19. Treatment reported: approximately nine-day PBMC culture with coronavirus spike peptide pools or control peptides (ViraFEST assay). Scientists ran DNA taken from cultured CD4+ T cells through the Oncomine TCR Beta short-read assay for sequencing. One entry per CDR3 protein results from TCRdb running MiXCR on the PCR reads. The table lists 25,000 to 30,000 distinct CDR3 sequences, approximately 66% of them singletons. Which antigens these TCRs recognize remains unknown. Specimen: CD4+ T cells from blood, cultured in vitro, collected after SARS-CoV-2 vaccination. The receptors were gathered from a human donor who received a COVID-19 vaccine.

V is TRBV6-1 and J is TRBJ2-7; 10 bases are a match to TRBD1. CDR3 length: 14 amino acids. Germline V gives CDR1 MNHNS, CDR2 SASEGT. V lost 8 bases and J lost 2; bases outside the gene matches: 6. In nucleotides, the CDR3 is TGTGCCAGCCGGGGGACAGGGGCCCCCTACGAGCAGTACTTC. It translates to CASRGTGAPYEQYF.

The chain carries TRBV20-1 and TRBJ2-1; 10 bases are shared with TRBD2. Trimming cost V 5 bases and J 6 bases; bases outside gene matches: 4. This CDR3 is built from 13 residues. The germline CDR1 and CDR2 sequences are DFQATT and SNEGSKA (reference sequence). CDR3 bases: TGCAGTGCTGAGCGGGGGGGCTTCAATGAGCAGTTCTTC. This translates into CSAERGGFNEQFF.

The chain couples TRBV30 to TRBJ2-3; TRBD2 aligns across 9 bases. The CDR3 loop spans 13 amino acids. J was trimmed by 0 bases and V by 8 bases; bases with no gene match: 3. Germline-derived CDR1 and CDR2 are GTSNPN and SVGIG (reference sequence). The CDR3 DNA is TGTGCCGGTCTAGCGGGGAGCACAGATACGCAGTATTTT. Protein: CAGLAGSTDTQYF.

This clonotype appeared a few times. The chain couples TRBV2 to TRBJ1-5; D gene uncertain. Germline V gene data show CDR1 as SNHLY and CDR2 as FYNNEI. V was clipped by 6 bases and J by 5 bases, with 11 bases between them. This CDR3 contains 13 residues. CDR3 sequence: CASSGVRHQPQHF. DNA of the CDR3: TGTGCCAGCAGCGGGGTCCGTCATCAGCCCCAGCATTTT.

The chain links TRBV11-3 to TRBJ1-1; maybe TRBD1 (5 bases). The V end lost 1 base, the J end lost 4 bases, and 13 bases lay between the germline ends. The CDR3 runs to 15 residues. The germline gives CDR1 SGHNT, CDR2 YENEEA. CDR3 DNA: TGTGCCAGCAGCTTAGTGGCAGGGTCGACCACTGAAGCTTTCTTT. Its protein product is CASSLVAGSTTEAFF.

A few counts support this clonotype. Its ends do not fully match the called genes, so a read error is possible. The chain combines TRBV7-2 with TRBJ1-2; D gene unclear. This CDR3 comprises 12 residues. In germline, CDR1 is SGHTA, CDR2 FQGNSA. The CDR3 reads CASSSPPRTVSF. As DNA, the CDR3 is TGTGCCAGCAGCTCACCCCCGCGGACGGTTAGTTTC.

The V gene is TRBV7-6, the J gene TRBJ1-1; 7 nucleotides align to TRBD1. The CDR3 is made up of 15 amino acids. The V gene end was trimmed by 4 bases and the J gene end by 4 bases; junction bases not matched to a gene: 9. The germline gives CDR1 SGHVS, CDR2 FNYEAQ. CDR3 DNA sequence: TGTGCCAGCAGCTCTTTAACAGGGGTGGCCACTGAAGCTTTCTTT. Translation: CASSSLTGVATEAFF. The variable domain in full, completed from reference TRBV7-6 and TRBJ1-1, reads GAGVSQSPRYKVTKRGQDVALRCDPISGHVSLYWYRQALGQGPEFLTYFNYEAQQDKSGLPNDRFSAERPEGSISTLTIQRTEQRDSAMYRCASSSLTGVATEAFFGQGTRLTVV.

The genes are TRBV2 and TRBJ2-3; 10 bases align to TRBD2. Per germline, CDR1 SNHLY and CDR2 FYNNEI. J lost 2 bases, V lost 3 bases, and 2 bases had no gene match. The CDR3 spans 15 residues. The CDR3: CASSELAGDTDTQYF. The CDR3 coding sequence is TGTGCCAGCAGTGAGCTAGCGGGGGACACAGATACGCAGTATTTT.

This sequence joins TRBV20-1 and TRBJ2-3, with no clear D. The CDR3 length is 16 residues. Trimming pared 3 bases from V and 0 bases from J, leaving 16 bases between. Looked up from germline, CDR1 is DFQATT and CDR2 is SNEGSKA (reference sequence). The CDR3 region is CSASSAFSSSTDTQYF. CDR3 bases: TGCAGTGCTAGTTCGGCATTCTCTTCTAGCACAGATACGCAGTATTTT.

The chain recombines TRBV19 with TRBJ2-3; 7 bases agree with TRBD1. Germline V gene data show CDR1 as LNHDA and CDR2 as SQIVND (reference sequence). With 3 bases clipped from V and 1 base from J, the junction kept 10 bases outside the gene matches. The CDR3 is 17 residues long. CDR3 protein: CASSMLGQTARTDTQYF. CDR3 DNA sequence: TGTGCCAGTAGTATGTTGGGACAGACCGCTCGCACAGATACGCAGTATTTT. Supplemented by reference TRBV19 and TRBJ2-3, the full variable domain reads DGGITQSPKYLFRKEGQNVTLSCEQNLNHDAMYWYRQDPGQGLRLIYYSQIVNDFQKGDIAEGYSVSREKKESFPLTVTSAQKNPTAFYLCASSMLGQTARTDTQYFGPGTRLTVL.